This is a list of T cell receptor beta chains from one sample in a study of T cell responses to AZD1222 COVID-19 vaccine. TCRdb's table, derived via immunoSEQ multiplex PCR, lists solely in-frame clones and lacks some. The sample yields some 95,000 clones, approximately 91% seen once. Sequencing was performed on peripheral blood, taken on day 0 of AZD1222 vaccination. The receptor source for this set is an adult in good health. Each CDR3 is given with its conserved first and last residue. D genes are given only for firm matches. Part of the rows lack a size; the others show once, few, many or a class for expanded clones.

>NA|TRBV5-5|TRBJ1-1|NA
CASSLIWGSGTEAFF
TGTGCCAGCAGCTTGATTTGGGGAAGTGGGACTGAAGCTTTCTTT
>NA|TRBV19|TRBJ1-2|TRBD1
CASIGVDRGLHGYTF
TGTGCCAGTATTGGGGTGGACAGGGGCCTGCATGGCTACACCTTC
>NA|TRBV5-4|TRBJ1-2|NA
CASSFPRGQGNGYTF
TGTGCCAGCAGCTTCCCCCGGGGCCAGGGTAATGGCTACACCTTC
>NA|TRBV5-4|TRBJ2-3|NA
CASSPKEPTDTQYF
TGTGCCAGCAGCCCTAAGGAGCCCACAGATACGCAGTATTTT
>NA|TRBV7-2|TRBJ1-1|NA
CASSLGAQGWTEAFF
TGTGCCAGCAGCTTAGGTGCGCAGGGATGGACTGAAGCTTTCTTT
>NA|TRBV5-1|TRBJ1-1|NA
CASRPVPGLTEAFF
TGCGCCAGCAGACCAGTGCCGGGGCTAACTGAAGCTTTCTTT
>NA|TRBV25-1|TRBJ1-2|NA
CASSDHLNYGYTF
TGTGCCAGCAGTGATCACCTTAACTATGGCTACACCTTC
>NA|TRBV30|TRBJ2-5|NA
CAWSGSVMETQYF
TGTGCCTGGAGTGGAAGTGTGATGGAGACCCAGTACTTC
>NA|TRBV3-1/TRBV3-2|TRBJ1-2|NA
CASSQDGGYGYTF
TGTGCCAGCAGCCAAGATGGGGGGTATGGCTACACCTTC
>NA|TRBV18|TRBJ1-4|TRBD1
CASSPPGLGQGSEKLFF
TGTGCCAGCTCACCACCTGGCTTGGGACAGGGGTCTGAAAAACTGTTTTTT
>NA|TRBV2|TRBJ2-5|NA
CASSATEQETQYF
TGTGCCAGCAGTGCTACTGAGCAAGAGACCCAGTACTTC
>NA|TRBV18|TRBJ2-7|NA
CASSSSRSSYEQYF
TGTGCCAGCTCATCCTCCAGGAGCTCCTACGAGCAGTACTTC
>NA|TRBV10-3|TRBJ1-5|NA
CAISEVGILTPYSNQPQHF
TGTGCCATCAGTGAGGTCGGCATTCTAACACCATATAGCAATCAGCCCCAGCATTTT
>NA|TRBV9|TRBJ2-5|NA
CASSSVGRGRQETQYF
TGTGCCAGCAGCTCCGTCGGGAGGGGGCGACAAGAGACCCAGTACTTC
>NA|TRBV6-5|TRBJ2-7|TRBD2
CASSLNGGGAGQYF
TGTGCCAGCAGCCTCAACGGGGGGGGCGCGGGGCAGTACTTC
>NA|TRBV12-3/TRBV12-4|TRBJ2-1|NA
CASSLGNEQFF
TGTGCCAGCAGTTTGGGGAATGAGCAGTTCTTC
>NA|TRBV12-3/TRBV12-4|TRBJ2-7|NA
CASSSIVGDEQYF
TGTGCCAGCAGTTCCATCGTGGGGGACGAGCAGTACTTC
>NA|TRBV2|TRBJ2-7|NA
CASRAVYEQYF
TGTGCCAGCAGGGCAGTCTACGAGCAGTACTTC
>NA|TRBV2|TRBJ2-5|NA
CASSPEETQYF
TGTGCCAGCAGTCCGGAAGAGACCCAGTACTTC
>NA|TRBV7-2|TRBJ1-5|NA
CASSLVKDQPQHF
TGTGCCAGCAGCTTAGTGAAGGATCAGCCCCAGCATTTT
>NA|TRBV5-1|TRBJ1-6|TRBD1
CASSPDRGRSPLHF
TGCGCCAGCAGCCCGGACAGGGGTAGGTCACCCCTCCACTTT
>NA|TRBV13|TRBJ2-3|TRBD2
CASSVLAGIEDTQYF
TGTGCCAGCAGCGTCCTAGCGGGGATTGAAGATACGCAGTATTTT
>NA|TRBV3-1/TRBV3-2|TRBJ1-5|NA
CASSQAGSRQPQHF
TGTGCCAGCAGCCAAGCGGGGTCCCGACAGCCCCAGCATTTT
>NA|TRBV6-1|TRBJ1-1|NA
CASSPPGGAFF
TGTGCCAGCAGCCCGCCCGGGGGAGCTTTCTTT
>NA|TRBV3-1/TRBV3-2|TRBJ1-1|NA
CASSQDRGGAGAFF
TGTGCCAGCAGCCAAGATCGGGGGGGGGCAGGTGCTTTCTTT
>NA|TRBV24-1|TRBJ2-3|TRBD1
CATSDLLRGDTQYF
TGTGCCACCAGTGATTTACTCAGGGGGGATACGCAGTATTTT
>NA|TRBV7-8|TRBJ1-1|NA
CASSFSSQRGSFF
TGTGCCAGCAGCTTTTCGAGTCAACGCGGGTCTTTCTTT
>NA|TRBV13|TRBJ1-1|TRBD1
CASSISQGVGPEAFF
TGTGCCAGCAGCATATCACAGGGGGTAGGACCTGAAGCTTTCTTT
>NA|TRBV7-2|TRBJ1-6|TRBD1
CASSPRTGTGSPLHF
TGTGCCAGCAGCCCCCGGACAGGGACGGGTTCACCCCTCCACTTT
>NA|TRBV5-5|TRBJ2-7|NA
CASGMGAGLTYEQYF
TGTGCCAGCGGAATGGGGGCCGGGCTCACCTACGAGCAGTACTTC
>NA|TRBV2|TRBJ1-5|TRBD1
CASRTGQGINQPQHF
TGTGCCAGCAGGACGGGACAGGGGATAAATCAGCCCCAGCATTTT
>NA|TRBV18|TRBJ2-1|TRBD1
CASSPGQVPYNEQFF
TGTGCCAGCTCTCCGGGACAGGTCCCCTACAATGAGCAGTTCTTC
>NA|TRBV7-6|TRBJ1-6|NA
CASSLAAGRDSPLHF
TGTGCCAGCAGCTTAGCGGCGGGGAGGGATTCACCCCTCCACTTT
>NA|TRBV4-3|TRBJ1-2|NA
CASSQVVGAGYGYTF
TGCGCCAGCAGCCAAGTAGTCGGGGCAGGCTATGGCTACACCTTC
>NA|TRBV11-2|TRBJ1-3|TRBD1
CASSLPSDRGQGNTIYF
TGTGCCAGCAGCTTACCCTCCGACAGGGGGCAAGGAAACACCATATATTTT
>NA|TRBV30|TRBJ1-6|NA
CAWADKKSTGYNSPLHF
TGTGCCTGGGCGGATAAAAAATCGACAGGTTATAATTCACCCCTCCACTTT
>NA|TRBV10-3|TRBJ1-4|NA
CAIRGEGHLNEKLFF
TGTGCCATCAGGGGGGAGGGACACCTTAATGAAAAACTGTTTTTT
>few|TRBV5-4|TRBJ1-2|TRBD1
CASSFLDRGDYGYTF
TGTGCCAGCAGCTTCCTCGACAGGGGAGACTATGGCTACACCTTC
>NA|TRBV27|TRBJ1-4|NA
CASSLGNEKLFF
TGTGCCAGCAGCTTGGGGAATGAAAAACTGTTTTTT
>NA|TRBV9|TRBJ2-2|NA
CASSIQMNTGELFF
TGTGCCAGCAGCATACAGATGAACACCGGGGAGCTGTTTTTT
>NA|TRBV12-5|TRBJ1-2|NA
CASGLVIGRGQINYGYTF
TGTGCTAGTGGTTTGGTTATTGGAAGGGGACAAATTAACTATGGCTACACCTTC
>NA|TRBV19|TRBJ1-1|NA
CASSVTGTAEAFF
TGTGCCAGTAGTGTTACAGGGACTGCTGAAGCTTTCTTT
>once|TRBV5-8|TRBJ2-3|TRBD1
CASSSGQGGTDTQYF
TGTGCCAGCAGCAGTGGACAGGGCGGCACAGATACGCAGTATTTT
>NA|TRBV6-1|TRBJ1-2|TRBD1
CASSELTGPNYGYTF
TGTGCCAGCAGTGAGCTGACAGGGCCTAACTATGGCTACACCTTC
>NA|TRBV21-1|TRBJ2-4|NA
CATPTGALQYF
TGTGCCACCCCCACCGGGGCCCTTCAGTACTTC
>NA|TRBV7-9|TRBJ1-4|NA
CASSFDGKNEKLFF
TGTGCCAGCAGCTTCGACGGTAAAAATGAAAAACTGTTTTTT
>NA|TRBV27|TRBJ1-1|TRBD1
CASSFLGTGRSEAFF
TGTGCCAGCAGTTTTCTCGGGACAGGGCGTTCGGAAGCTTTCTTT
>once|TRBV5-4|TRBJ1-1|NA
CASSLQNPNTEAFF
TGTGCCAGCAGCTTGCAGAATCCGAACACTGAAGCTTTCTTT
>NA|TRBV14|TRBJ1-2|NA
CASSLRGGATTNYGYTF
TGTGCCAGCAGCCTCCGAGGTGGGGCAACCACTAACTATGGCTACACCTTC
>NA|TRBV5-1|TRBJ2-3|NA
CASSFWGRDTQYF
TGCGCCAGCAGCTTTTGGGGTAGGGATACGCAGTATTTT
>once|TRBV12-3/TRBV12-4|TRBJ2-7|NA
CASSFRGKNEQYF
TGTGCCAGCAGTTTTCGGGGGAAGAACGAGCAGTACTTC
>NA|TRBV7-2|TRBJ2-3|NA
CASSLEVATLGTDTQYF
TGTGCCAGCAGCTTAGAGGTGGCTACCCTAGGCACAGATACGCAGTATTTT
>NA|TRBV25-1|TRBJ1-5|NA
CASSEGGLLSPQHF
TGTGCCAGCAGTGAAGGTGGATTACTATCGCCCCAGCATTTT
>NA|TRBV30|TRBJ1-1|NA
CAWSKKRDATEAFF
TGTGCCTGGAGTAAAAAACGGGACGCCACTGAAGCTTTCTTT
>NA|TRBV5-1|TRBJ2-3|NA
CASGERGGGNTDTQYF
TGCGCCAGCGGGGAAAGGGGAGGGGGCAACACAGATACGCAGTATTTT